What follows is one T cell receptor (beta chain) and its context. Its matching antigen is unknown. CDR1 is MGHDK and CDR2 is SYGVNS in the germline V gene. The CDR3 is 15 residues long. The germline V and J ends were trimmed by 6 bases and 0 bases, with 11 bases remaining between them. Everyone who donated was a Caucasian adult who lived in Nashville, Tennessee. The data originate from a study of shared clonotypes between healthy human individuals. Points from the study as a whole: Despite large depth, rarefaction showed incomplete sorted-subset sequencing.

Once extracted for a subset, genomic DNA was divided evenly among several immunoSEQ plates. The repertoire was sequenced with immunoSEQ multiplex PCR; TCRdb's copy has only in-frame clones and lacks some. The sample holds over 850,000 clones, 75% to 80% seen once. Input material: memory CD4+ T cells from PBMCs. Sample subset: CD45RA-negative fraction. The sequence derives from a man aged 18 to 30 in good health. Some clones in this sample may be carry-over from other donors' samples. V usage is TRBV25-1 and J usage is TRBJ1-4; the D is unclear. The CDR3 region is CASSQNGATNEKLFF. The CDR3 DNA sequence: TGTGCCAGCAGCCAAAACGGAGCAACTAATGAAAAACTGTTTTTT.